These 20 T cell receptor beta chains originate from one sample sequenced in a study of T cell responses to AZD1222 COVID-19 vaccine. Some clones are missing from TCRdb's copy, which holds only in-frame ones; the method was immunoSEQ multiplex PCR. The data show about 120,000 clones, with roughly 88% seen just once and around a tenth held by the top ten. Source: peripheral blood, taken on day 0 of AZD1222 vaccination. These receptors were obtained from an adult in good health.

The V and J genes are TRBV9 and TRBJ2-2; tentatively, D is TRBD1 (6 bases). Germline loops: CDR1 SGDLS, CDR2 YYNGEE. Trimming took 0 bases from V and 0 from J, leaving 9 bases between them. The CDR3 has 16 residues. The CDR3 sequence is CASSVGDNPNTGELFF. For the CDR3, the DNA is TGTGCCAGCAGCGTAGGGGACAACCCGAACACCGGGGAGCTGTTTTTT. The full variable domain, in which reference TRBV9 and TRBJ2-2 provide the parts outside the CDR3, is DSGVTQTPKHLITATGQRVTLRCSPRSGDLSVYWYQQSLDQGLQFLIQYYNGEERAKGNILERFSAQQFPDLHSELNLSSLELGDSALYFCASSVGDNPNTGELFFGEGSRLTVL.

To note about this clone: Given a much more abundant clone one base away, this may be a read error. The sample carries other DNA sequences with the same CDR3. The J gene is TRBJ2-1, the V gene TRBV9; either TRBD1 or TRBD2 may supply D (5 bases each). Trimming shortened V by 4 bases and J by 15 bases, and 20 bases separated the two germline ends. CDR1 is SGDLS, CDR2 YYNGEE, per germline. This CDR3 region has 13 residues. DNA for the CDR3: TGTGCCAGCAGCTACAACCAGGGACCTACCAGGTTCTTC. It encodes CASSYNQGPTRFF.

CDR3 residues: CASSLQGRGTGELFF. The CDR3 nucleotides are TGTGCCAGCAGCCTACAGGGGCGAGGAACCGGGGAGCTGTTTTTT. The genes are TRBV7-9 and TRBJ2-2; 7 positions agree with TRBD1. In germline, CDR1 is SEHNR, CDR2 FQNEAQ (reference sequence). CDR3 length: 15 residues. Losses at the gene ends were 5 bases for V and 5 bases for J; bases not matched to a gene: 8.

The gene calls are TRBV18 and TRBJ1-3, with 7 bases identical to TRBD1. The CDR3 has 16 amino acids. The V gene's germline CDR1 is KGHSH and CDR2 LQKENI. J gave up 2 bases and V 3 bases, and 7 bases lay outside the gene matches. The CDR3 DNA follows: TGTGCCAGCTCACCGGGACAGCTCTCTGCTGGAAACACCATATATTTT. Protein sequence: CASSPGQLSAGNTIYF.

This clone was seen a handful of times. This sequence joins TRBV2 and TRBJ1-1; 10 nucleotides agree with TRBD1. The CDR3 is 13 residues long. Germline CDR1 reads SNHLY; CDR2 reads FYNNEI. J lost 6 bases, V lost 5 bases, and 3 bases had no gene match. The CDR3 bases are TGTGCCAGCAGTCCGGGACAGGGGCCTGAAGCTTTCTTT. It encodes CASSPGQGPEAFF.

The genes are TRBV5-1 and TRBJ2-1, with a possible D match to TRBD1 (6 bases). The CDR3 totals 14 residues. Germline V gene sequence: CDR1 SGHRS, CDR2 YFSETQ. The V end was cut by 3 bases, the J end by 8 bases, with 15 bases between. CDR3 residues: CASSSQGLRDEQFF. As DNA, the CDR3 is TGCGCCAGCAGCTCGCAGGGGTTGAGGGATGAGCAGTTCTTC.

The genes are TRBV4-2 and TRBJ1-1, with 8 bases matching TRBD1. Trimming removed 4 bases from V and 5 bases from J; junction bases left unmatched: 6. The CDR3 consists of 14 residues. Germline CDR1 reads LGHNA; CDR2 reads YNFKEQ. The DNA for the CDR3 is TGTGCCAGCAGCCGAAACAGGGGGGCGACTGAAGCTTTCTTT. As protein: CASSRNRGATEAFF.

The chain carries TRBV12-3 or TRBV12-4 and TRBJ1-2; D is undetermined. This CDR3 has 12 residues. V lost 6 bases, J lost 7 bases, and 12 bases lay in between. CDR3 region: CASSRVGIGYTF. As DNA, the CDR3 is TGTGCCAGCAGCCGCGTTGGGATTGGCTACACCTTC.

By proportion, this clone is medium-sized. The chain joins TRBV3-1 (or the pseudogene TRBV3-2) to TRBJ2-7, with a weak D call TRBD1 (5 bases). The CDR3 is made up of 14 amino acids. V gave up 4 bases and J gave up 6 bases, with 16 bases separating them. Germline CDR1 is LGHDT and CDR2 is YNNKEL (reference sequence). The CDR3 protein is CASSPLVEQGEQYF. In nucleotides, the CDR3 is TGTGCCAGCAGCCCCCTCGTAGAGCAGGGCGAGCAGTACTTC.

The V gene is TRBV10-3, the J gene TRBJ1-2, with D possibly matching TRBD1 (6 bases). V dropped 4 bases and J dropped 7 bases, with 19 bases sitting between them. The CDR3 is 15 residues long. Germline V gene sequence: CDR1 ENHRY, CDR2 SYGVKD. Here the CDR3 reads CAISGGPGQQGGYTF. CDR3 in DNA: TGTGCCATCAGTGGGGGGCCGGGGCAGCAGGGTGGCTACACCTTC.

J is TRBJ2-7 and V is TRBV18; TRBD2 aligns across 13 bases. CDR3 length: 19 amino acids. Germline loops: CDR1 KGHSH, CDR2 LQKENI. V trimming: 2 bases; J trimming: 3 bases; junction bases outside the gene matches: 13. Written as DNA, the CDR3 is TGTGCCAGCTCACCAAAGGGAATCCAAGGACTAGCGGGAGTCTACGAGCAGTACTTC. This translates into CASSPKGIQGLAGVYEQYF. Filled out from reference TRBV18 and TRBJ2-7, the complete variable domain reads NAGVMQNPRHLVRRRGQEARLRCSPMKGHSHVYWYRQLPEEGLKFMVYLQKENIIDESGMPKERFSAEFPKEGPSILRIQQVVRGDSAAYFCASSPKGIQGLAGVYEQYFGPGTRLTVT.

In its sample, this clone was seen once. The gene calls are TRBV6-6 and TRBJ1-1, with D tentatively TRBD1 (5 bases). The germline V gene has CDR1 MNHNY and CDR2 SVGAGI (reference sequence). The CDR3 runs to 16 residues. V was shortened by 2 bases and J by 2 bases, with 15 bases between the two germline ends. The CDR3 DNA follows: TGTGCCAGCAGTTACCCTCCCCTGACAGTTAACACTGAAGCTTTCTTT. This gives the protein CASSYPPLTVNTEAFF.

The rearrangement links TRBV27 to TRBJ2-1; unclear D gene. The ends were cut back, 5 bases at V and 8 bases at J, with 10 bases in the middle. The CDR3 contains 12 residues. Germline values: CDR1 MNHEY, CDR2 SMNVEV (reference sequence). CDR3 sequence reads: CASSPPSDEQFF. The CDR3 region has the DNA TGTGCCAGCAGTCCTCCGAGCGATGAGCAGTTCTTC.

The chain carries TRBV5-1 and TRBJ1-4; 8 positions match TRBD1. Losses at the gene ends were 3 bases for V and 4 bases for J; bases not matched to a gene: 5. Germline V lookup: CDR1 SGHRS, CDR2 YFSETQ. The CDR3 sequence is 15 residues long. The CDR3 spells CASSSGGVGNEKLFF. The CDR3 DNA is TGCGCCAGCAGCTCAGGGGGCGTCGGTAATGAAAAACTGTTTTTT.

There are a few counts of this clone. The chain recombines TRBV7-2 with TRBJ1-2; maybe TRBD1 (5 bases). V dropped 3 bases and J dropped 4 bases, with 15 bases sitting between them. Germline CDR1 reads SGHTA; CDR2 reads FQGNSA. The CDR3 has 15 amino acids. This CDR3 reads CASSFAIDSSYGYTF. CDR3 nucleotides: TGTGCCAGCAGCTTTGCGATCGACAGTTCCTATGGCTACACCTTC.

Here the CDR3 DNA reads TGTGCCAGCAGCTTTAAACAGGCCTACGAGCAGTACTTC. Its translation: CASSFKQAYEQYF. The chain carries TRBV5-8 and TRBJ2-7, with D maybe TRBD1 (5 bases). The CDR3 has 13 residues. V lost 2 bases to trimming and J lost 2 bases, with 8 bases between them. Germline V gene data show CDR1 as SGHTS and CDR2 as YDEGEE.

This rearrangement joins TRBV5-8 to TRBJ1-5, with 7 bases aligning to TRBD1. The CDR3 sequence is 13 residues long. The V gene end was trimmed by 5 bases and the J gene end by 13 bases; junction bases not matched to a gene: 12. Per germline, CDR1 SGHTS and CDR2 YDEGEE. CDR3 amino acids: CASSSGQADAQHF. The DNA of the CDR3 is TGTGCCAGCAGTAGCGGACAGGCCGATGCTCAGCATTTT.

The table lists this clone with a few counts. The DNA for the CDR3 is TGTGCCAGCAGCTCGGACCCGTCAAAGGGTGAAGCTTTCTTT. It specifies CASSSDPSKGEAFF. This chain uses TRBV5-4 with TRBJ1-1; D gene uncertain. This CDR3 contains 14 residues. V lost 3 bases to trimming and J lost 7 bases, with 16 bases between them. The germline CDR1 and CDR2 sequences are SGHNT and YYREEE (reference sequence).

The CDR3 spells CASSQGGMETQYF. For the CDR3, the DNA is TGCGCCAGCAGCCAAGGAGGAATGGAGACCCAGTACTTC. This chain joins TRBV4-1 and TRBJ2-5; D call uncertain. Trimming left V 1 base short and J 5 bases short, with 8 bases between. The CDR3 consists of 13 residues. Germline values: CDR1 MGHRA, CDR2 YSYEKL.

This chain joins TRBV9 and TRBJ2-7; TRBD1 might be the D (6 bases). The germline gives CDR1 SGDLS, CDR2 YYNGEE. V lost 4 bases and J 0 bases, leaving 17 bases between the germline ends. This CDR3 comprises 16 residues. The CDR3 nucleotides are TGTGCCAGCAGCCCCGGTGTAGGACAGTACTCCTACGAGCAGTACTTC. This codes for CASSPGVGQYSYEQYF.